Below, 3 T cell receptor beta chains from the same sample are listed, as sequenced in a study of T cells in Graves' hyperthyroidism and ophthalmopathy. RNA transcripts yielded amplified TCR beta CDR3 regions. HTBI primers were used for first-round RT-PCR of the TCR CDR3. TCRdb reanalysed the multiplex PCR reads using MiXCR and keeps one entry per CDR3 protein. There are about 840,000 distinct CDR3 sequences in the sample; over 35% occur only once, and 8.9% lies in the top ten. Sequenced input: blood. The receptors here all came from a young man with Graves' hyperthyroidism.

The chain combines TRBV12-3 or TRBV12-4 with TRBJ1-6, with 9 positions matching TRBD1. This CDR3 has 17 amino acids. J lost 2 bases, V lost 6 bases, and 8 bases had no gene match. The CDR3 nucleotides read TGTGCCAGCAGGCTAGGGGACAGGGTCACCTATAATTCACCCCTCCACTTT. As protein: CASRLGDRVTYNSPLHF.

The chain uses TRBV9 and TRBJ2-7; D is ambiguous. Trimming took 4 bases from V and 0 from J, leaving 11 bases between them. This CDR3 has 14 residues. Per the germline V gene, CDR1 is SGDLS and CDR2 is YYNGEE. CDR3 nucleotides: TGTGCCAGCAGCAAGGACGGTCGCTCCTACGAGCAGTACTTC. It specifies CASSKDGRSYEQYF.

J is TRBJ1-2 and V is TRBV4-1, with D possibly being TRBD1 (5 bases). V was clipped by 0 bases and J by 7 bases, with 12 bases between them. The CDR3 has 14 residues. Germline CDR1 is MGHRA and CDR2 is YSYEKL. CDR3 amino acids: CASSQDRVSSGYTF. The CDR3 DNA follows: TGCGCCAGCAGCCAAGACAGGGTGAGCAGTGGCTACACCTTC.